One and the same sample provided the 18 T cell receptor beta chains below, sequenced in a study of T cells in women clearing cervical HPV infection listed by TCRdb under 2018. Preparation of the library involved the immunoSEQ multiplex PCR assay. In its TCRdb copy, this immuneACCESS table keeps in-frame sequences only and misses some clones. Where compared with another copy, unresolved V genes explain less than half of these, and the others have no known cause. In this sample's table one finds 25,000 to 35,000 clones. Of the sample, 20% to 25% is held by the ten largest clones. The sample was blood buffy coat. These receptor sequences come from a woman aged 18 to 75 with a cervical HPV16 infection that either progressed to CIN3+ or cleared (not recorded which).

With respect to this clone: The read halts 3 residues ahead of the CDR3 end, with the missing end drawn from the germline J gene. J is TRBJ2-1 and V is TRBV20-1; 8 bases are a match to TRBD2. V shed 5 bases and J 0 bases; nucleotides not matched to a gene: 9. This CDR3 is 16 amino acids long. Germline CDR1 DFQATT, CDR2 SNEGSKA (reference sequence). The part of the CDR3 DNA that was read is TGCAGTGCTCCCACTCTTAGCGGGACCTCCTACAATGAG. This encodes CSAPTLSGTSYNE. The CDR3 reads in full as CSAPTLSGTSYNEQFF.

With regard to this clone: The CDR3 is cut off 3 residues early in the read; its end comes from the germline J gene. The chain recombines TRBV6-1 with TRBJ1-5; D call uncertain. Germline CDR1 and CDR2: MNHNS and SASEGT. Trimming cost V 3 bases and J 0 bases, with 9 bases left between them. The CDR3 length is 15 residues. Incomplete CDR3 DNA: TGTGCCAGCAGTGACCCGAGGCTTAGCAATCAGCCC. Translating gives CASSDPRLSNQP. The whole CDR3 protein reads CASSDPRLSNQPQHF.

With respect to this clone: The CDR3 end is not reached by the read, which stops 3 residues before it; the germline J gene fills it in. V usage is TRBV20-1 and J usage is TRBJ2-2; 7 bases fit TRBD2. The germline V gene has CDR1 DFQATT and CDR2 SNEGSKA (reference sequence). The V segment lost 5 bases and the J segment 0 bases; nucleotides outside the gene matches: 3. The CDR3 covers 14 residues. The CDR3 protein is CSALAVANTGELFF. The CDR3 bases that were read are TGCAGTGCTCTAGCGGTCGCGAACACCGGGGAG.

The CDR3 here is CASSAGTQFAEAFF. The DNA read from the CDR3 is TGTGCCAGCAGCGCCGGGACTCAGTTCGCTGAA. The rearrangement uses TRBV13 and TRBJ1-1, with D possibly TRBD1 on 5 matching bases. The read is 3 residues too short to cover the CDR3 end, so that end is filled in from the germline J gene. The CDR3 extends over 14 amino acids. The V and J ends lost 5 bases and 6 bases respectively, with 16 bases between them. Germline CDR1 PRHDT, CDR2 FYEKMQ (reference sequence).

Note on this clone: Sequencing ends 3 residues short of the CDR3 end; the germline J gene provides the rest. This sequence joins TRBV7-7 and TRBJ2-4; 10 bases fit TRBD1. Germline V lookup: CDR1 SSHAT, CDR2 FNYEAQ (reference sequence). The V and J ends lost 1 base and 5 bases, in that order; junction bases with no gene match: 2. The CDR3 spans 15 residues. The CDR3 DNA, read in part, is TGTGCCAGCAGCTTAGGGGACAGGGGAGAAAACATT. Residues: CASSLGDRGENI. The CDR3 reads in full as CASSLGDRGENIQYF.

Notes on this clone: The CDR3 is cut off 3 residues early in the read; its end comes from the germline J gene. The chain recombines TRBV18 with TRBJ2-4, with TRBD1 identical over 7 bases. The CDR3 totals 18 residues. Germline V gene lookup returns CDR1 KGHSH and CDR2 LQKENI. CDR3 protein: CASSPLGPRQGPHYGQYF. CDR3 DNA (partial): TGTGCCAGCTCACCCCTTGGGCCTAGACAGGGCCCCCACTATGGT. Looking up the rest from reference TRBV18 and TRBJ2-4 gives the full variable domain: NAGVMQNPRHLVRRRGQEARLRCSPMKGHSHVYWYRQLPEEGLKFMVYLQKENIIDESGMPKERFSAEFPKEGPSILRIQQVVRGDSAAYFCASSPLGPRQGPHYGQYFGAGTRLSVL.

To note about this clone: The CDR3 end is not reached by the read, which stops 3 residues before it; the germline J gene fills it in. The chain joins TRBV18 to TRBJ2-1; TRBD2 aligns across 8 bases. The CDR3 loop spans 14 amino acids. The trim removed 0 bases at V and 6 bases at J, leaving 1 base unmatched. The germline gives CDR1 KGHSH, CDR2 LQKENI. The covered CDR3 bases are TGTGCCAGCTCACCACCCAGCGGGGGCAATGAG. This gives the protein CASSPPSGGNE. The whole CDR3 region reads CASSPPSGGNEQFF.

Regarding this clone: The read gets to within 3 residues of the CDR3 end, and the germline J gene fills in the rest. The gene calls are TRBV6-1 and TRBJ1-4; possible D gene TRBD1, 6 bases. This CDR3 has 18 amino acids. V was cut by 2 bases and J by 0 bases, with 16 bases left in between. The germline V gene has CDR1 MNHNS and CDR2 SASEGT. The sequenced part of the CDR3 DNA is TGTGCCAGCAGTGAACGCAGGGGCCGACCCGCAACTAATGAAAAA. Encoded protein: CASSERRGRPATNEK. The CDR3 as a whole reads CASSERRGRPATNEKLFF.

As concerns this clone: Read coverage stops 3 residues before the CDR3 terminus; the germline J gene supplies the remainder. The J gene is TRBJ2-2, the V gene TRBV29-1; D is perhaps TRBD1 or TRBD2 (6 bases each). CDR1 SQVTM and CDR2 ANQGSEA come from the germline V gene. V was trimmed by 5 bases and J by 4 bases, leaving 17 bases between them. This CDR3 has 15 residues. The CDR3 sequence: CSVLPFGGGTGELFF. The CDR3 bases that were read are TGCAGCGTTCTCCCGTTTGGAGGGGGCACCGGGGAG.

Turning to this clone: The read terminates 3 residues before the CDR3 end, so the remaining end is supplied by the germline J gene. V is TRBV19 and J is TRBJ1-2; D gene ambiguous. The germline V gene has CDR1 LNHDA and CDR2 SQIVND (reference sequence). The CDR3 spans 12 residues. CDR3 protein: CASSPQGHDYTF. Partial CDR3 DNA: TGTGCCAGTAGTCCACAAGGCCACGAC.

CDR3 DNA (partial): TGCGCCAGCACCGTTGACAGGGGAGATACG. It specifies CASTVDRGDT. The CDR3 reads in full as CASTVDRGDTQYF. The chain uses TRBV10-2 and TRBJ2-3; 8 nucleotides align to TRBD1. Read data end 3 residues before the CDR3 end; the end is taken from the germline J gene. The CDR3 runs to 13 residues. V was pared by 7 bases and J by 5 bases, with 5 bases of the junction left unmatched. CDR1 and CDR2 from the germline V gene are WSHSY and SAAADI.

A word on this clone: The read ends 3 residues before the CDR3 terminus; that terminus is restored from the germline J gene. This chain links TRBV20-1 with TRBJ2-3; 14 bases are shared with TRBD2. The junction had 1 base not matched to a gene; V was cut back by 5 bases and J by 3 bases. The length of the CDR3 is 14 residues. CDR1 and CDR2 from the germline V gene are DFQATT and SNEGSKA (reference sequence). CDR3 loop: CSARTSGRTDTQYF. CDR3 DNA (partial): TGCAGTGCTCGGACTAGCGGGAGGACAGATACG.

For this clone: Coverage ceases 3 residues before the CDR3 finishes, and the germline J gene fills in the end. The chain is built from TRBV18 and TRBJ1-2; D is perhaps TRBD1 (5 bases). The CDR3 consists of 14 residues. Per germline, CDR1 KGHSH and CDR2 LQKENI. The CDR3 reads CASSALAGDDDYTF. The DNA read from the CDR3 is TGTGCCAGCTCTGCACTAGCGGGGGACGATGAC.

Note on this clone: The sequenced fragment ends 3 residues before the CDR3 boundary, so the rest is inferred from the germline J gene. The chain recombines TRBV18 with TRBJ2-3; D possibly corresponds to TRBD1 (7 bases). Germline CDR1 KGHSH, CDR2 LQKENI. The CDR3 length is 15 residues. The CDR3 sequence: CASSSRQGGNQPQYF. Incomplete CDR3 DNA: TGTGCCAGCTCATCTAGACAGGGAGGCAATCAGCCG.

A note on this clone: The CDR3 extends 3 residues past the end of the read, so its final part is completed from the germline J gene. The V call is TRBV20-1, the J call TRBJ2-1; TRBD2 aligns across 14 bases. The J segment lost 9 bases and the V segment lost 4 bases, leaving 11 bases of the junction unmatched. CDR3 length: 16 amino acids. Germline V CDR1 and CDR2: DFQATT, SNEGSKA (reference sequence). The CDR3 reads CSANRGTSGSRGEQFF. CDR3 bases read: TGCAGTGCTAATAGGGGGACTAGCGGGAGTCGTGGTGAG.

As for this clone: The missing CDR3 end, 3 residues past where the read stops, is filled in from the germline J gene. The V and J genes are TRBV5-1 and TRBJ1-1; no definite D call. The CDR3 is made up of 15 amino acids. The V and J ends lost 0 bases and 6 bases respectively, with 15 bases between them. Germline loops: CDR1 SGHRS, CDR2 YFSETQ. The CDR3 protein is CASSLDPGQGAEAFF. CDR3 DNA (partial): TGCGCCAGCAGCTTGGACCCAGGCCAAGGAGCTGAA.

About this clone itself: The CDR3 extends 3 residues past the end of the read, so its final part is completed from the germline J gene. V gene TRBV20-1 combines with J gene TRBJ2-1; TRBD2 agrees at 8 bases. The CDR3 has 15 residues. Germline CDR1 is DFQATT and CDR2 is SNEGSKA (reference sequence). The V and J ends lost 3 bases and 7 bases, in that order; junction bases with no gene match: 11. CDR3 loop: CSASSGTDIGNEQFF. The CDR3 bases that were read are TGCAGTGCTAGTAGCGGGACTGATATTGGTAATGAG.

About this clone: The read gets to within 3 residues of the CDR3 end, and the germline J gene fills in the rest. Additional DNA sequences in this sample encode the identical CDR3. The chain couples TRBV7-6 to TRBJ1-3; maybe TRBD1 (5 bases). The CDR3 length is 15 residues. Germline V gene lookup returns CDR1 SGHVS and CDR2 FNYEAQ. V was clipped by 5 bases and J by 6 bases, with 17 bases between them. The CDR3 bases that were read are TGTGCCAGCAGCCCACAACCCACAGGACCAAACACC. Encoded protein: CASSPQPTGPNT. The CDR3 as a whole reads CASSPQPTGPNTIYF.